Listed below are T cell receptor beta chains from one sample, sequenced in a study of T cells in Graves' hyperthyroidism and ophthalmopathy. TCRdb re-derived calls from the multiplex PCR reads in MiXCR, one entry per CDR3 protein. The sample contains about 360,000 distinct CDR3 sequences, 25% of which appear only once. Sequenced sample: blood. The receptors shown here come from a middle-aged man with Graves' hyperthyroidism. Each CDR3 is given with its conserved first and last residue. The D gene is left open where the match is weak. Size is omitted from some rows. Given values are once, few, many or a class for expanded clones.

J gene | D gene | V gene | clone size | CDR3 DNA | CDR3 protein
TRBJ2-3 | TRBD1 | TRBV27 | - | TGTGCCAGCAGTACCCTTCGGACAGGGAATACGCAGTATTTT | CASSTLRTGNTQYF
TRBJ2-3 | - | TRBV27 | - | TGTGCCAGCAGCATCCGACAGACTACTAGCACAGATACGCAGTATTTT | CASSIRQTTSTDTQYF
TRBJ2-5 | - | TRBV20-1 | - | TGCAGTGCTATTTTCCGGGAGACCCAGTACTTC | CSAIFRETQYF
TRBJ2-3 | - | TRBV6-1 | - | TGTGCCAGTCACGAGAGGGGAGCAGGAGATACGCAGTATTTT | CASHERGAGDTQYF
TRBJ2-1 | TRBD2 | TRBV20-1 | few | TGCAGTGCTTCTACGGCGCTAGCGGACACACGGAGGTGGTTCTTC | CSASTALADTRRWFF
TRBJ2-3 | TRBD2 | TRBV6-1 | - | TGTGCCAGCAGTGCCAGGGGGCCGGAACTAGCGGGGGGCACAGATACGCAGTATTTT | CASSARGPELAGGTDTQYF
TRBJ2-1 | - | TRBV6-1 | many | TGTGCCAGCAAAGCTAGCGTATACAATGAGCAGTTCTTC | CASKASVYNEQFF
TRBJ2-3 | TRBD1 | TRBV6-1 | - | TGTGCCAGCAGTAGACAGGGGGGAGGCACAGATACGCAGTATTTT | CASSRQGGGTDTQYF
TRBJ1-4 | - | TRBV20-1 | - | TGCAGTGCTAGAGGTACGGCAGGGGATGAAAAACTGTTTTTT | CSARGTAGDEKLFF
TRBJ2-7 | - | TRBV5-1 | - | TGCGCCAGCAGCGCAATGAGGGCAGGGTCGGACGAGCAGTACTTC | CASSAMRAGSDEQYF
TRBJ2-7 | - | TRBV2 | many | TGTGCCAGCAGTGAAGGTATCCACGAGCAGTACTTC | CASSEGIHEQYF
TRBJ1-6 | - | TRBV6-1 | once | TGTGCCAGCAGGAGCGCCGGTATTTCACCCCTCCACTTT | CASRSAGISPLHF
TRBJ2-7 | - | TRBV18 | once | TGTGCCAGCTCACCTCAGATAAAGAGGGGCTACTACGAGCAGTACTTC | CASSPQIKRGYYEQYF
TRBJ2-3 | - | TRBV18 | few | TGTGCCAGCTCACCACTTGCTAGAGGACCAAGCACAGATACGCAGTATTTT | CASSPLARGPSTDTQYF
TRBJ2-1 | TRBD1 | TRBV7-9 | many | TGTGCCAGCAGCCTCACAGTTCCCGGGACAGGGGGCAATGAGCAGTTCTTC | CASSLTVPGTGGNEQFF
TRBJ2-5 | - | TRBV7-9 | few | TGTGCCAGCAGCTCCCGGGGGGCGCGGGAGACCCAGTACTTC | CASSSRGARETQYF
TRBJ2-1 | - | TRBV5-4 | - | TGTGCCAGCAGCTCGCGAGGGTTTGGGCAGTTCTTC | CASSSRGFGQFF